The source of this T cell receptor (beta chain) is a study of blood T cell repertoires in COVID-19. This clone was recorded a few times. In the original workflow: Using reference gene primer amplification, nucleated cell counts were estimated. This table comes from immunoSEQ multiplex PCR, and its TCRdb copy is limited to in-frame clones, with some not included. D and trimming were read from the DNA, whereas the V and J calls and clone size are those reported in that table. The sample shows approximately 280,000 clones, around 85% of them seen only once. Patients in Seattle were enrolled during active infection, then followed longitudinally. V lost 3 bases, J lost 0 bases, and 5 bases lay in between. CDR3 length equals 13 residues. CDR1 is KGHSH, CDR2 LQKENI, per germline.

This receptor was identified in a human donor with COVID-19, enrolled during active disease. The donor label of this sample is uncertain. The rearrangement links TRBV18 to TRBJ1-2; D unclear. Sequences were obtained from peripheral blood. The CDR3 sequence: CASSPEANYGYTF. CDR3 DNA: TGTGCCAGCTCACCTGAGGCTAACTATGGCTACACCTTC.